The present T cell receptor (beta chain) was sequenced within a study of early T cells in non-severe SARS-CoV-2 infection. This clonotype was recorded a few times. From the 5' RACE reads, TCRdb called clonotypes with MiXCR, one entry per CDR3 protein. The profile shows 90,000 to 130,000 distinct CDR3 sequences, around an eighth of them singletons. This receptor was identified in an adult who was a healthcare worker with PCR-confirmed SARS-CoV-2 infection or an uninfected control (not recorded which). Material: whole blood.

The CDR3 coding sequence is TGTGCCAGCAGTGAATATGGGGGGTGGGGCATGGCCCCTAACTACGAGCAGTACTTC. This codes for CASSEYGGWGMAPNYEQYF. The J gene is TRBJ2-7, the V gene TRBV25-1; D is possibly TRBD2 (6 bases). There are 19 residues in the CDR3. Deletions cut 0 bases from V and 3 bases from J, with 24 bases between. Germline lookup yields CDR1 MGHDK and CDR2 SYGVNS.